This TCR beta chain was captured by sequencing in a study of cytomegalovirus exposure and HLA in healthy donors. The V and J ends lost 8 bases and 2 bases, in that order; junction bases with no gene match: 10. In germline, CDR1 is KGHSH, CDR2 LQKENI. This CDR3 region has 15 residues. The PCR employed 60 Vbeta primers together with 13 Jbeta primers. Measured with immunoSEQ multiplex PCR; TCRdb has only the in-frame clones, and not every one. The sample table sets out tens of thousands of clones. The rearrangement joins TRBV18 to TRBJ2-3; TRBD1 matches at 7 bases. The sample consisted of PBMCs. The sequence was obtained from a female donor in good health and CMV-seronegative. CDR3 amino acids: CASTPSGTATDTQYF. CDR3 sequence (DNA): TGTGCCAGCACCCCCTCCGGGACAGCCACAGATACGCAGTATTTT.